A selection of T cell receptor beta chains follows, all from one sample in a study of blood T cell repertoires in COVID-19. TCRdb keeps only in-frame clones here, not all; method: immunoSEQ multiplex PCR. The sample comprises about 130,000 clones, around four fifths of which are singletons, and more than 9.5% rests with the top ten. The sequencing sample was made of peripheral blood. The receptors here all came from a middle-aged man with active or convalescent COVID-19. Each CDR3 is given with its conserved first and last residue. Each record gives: D gene, V gene, J gene, clone size, CDR3 protein, CDR3 DNA. The D gene is left open where the match is weak. Not all rows give a size; the values are once, few, many and, for expanded clones, a class.

>TRBD1|TRBV29-1|TRBJ2-7|-
CSVEGTGMGEQYF
TGCAGCGTTGAAGGGACAGGGATGGGCGAGCAGTACTTC
>-|TRBV7-3|TRBJ2-3|once
CASSTGLGTQYF
TGTGCCAGCAGCACCGGACTGGGTACGCAGTATTTT
>-|TRBV5-6|TRBJ1-1|-
CASSLMGAGANAEAFF
TGTGCCAGCAGCTTAATGGGGGCGGGGGCTAACGCTGAAGCTTTCTTT
>TRBD1|TRBV7-3|TRBJ2-3|-
CASSSPGQGTGDTQYF
TGTGCCAGCAGCTCCCCGGGACAGGGTACGGGGGATACGCAGTATTTT
>-|TRBV11-3|TRBJ2-1|-
CASSLEGGTTNEQFF
TGTGCCAGCAGCTTAGAAGGGGGGACTACCAATGAGCAGTTCTTC
>TRBD1|TRBV9|TRBJ1-2|-
CASSVSGQGSYGYTF
TGTGCCAGCAGCGTATCGGGACAGGGAAGCTATGGCTACACCTTC
>TRBD2|TRBV6-4|TRBJ2-1|many
CASLGLDHNEQFF
TGTGCCAGCCTAGGACTAGACCACAATGAGCAGTTCTTC
>-|TRBV18|TRBJ2-5|-
CASSPPQGGRETQYF
TGTGCCAGCTCACCACCGCAGGGCGGCCGGGAGACCCAGTACTTC
>-|TRBV12-3/TRBV12-4|TRBJ2-5|-
CASSFTGETQYF
TGTGCCAGCAGTTTTACCGGGGAGACCCAGTACTTC
>-|TRBV7-3|TRBJ2-2|-
CASSPSSTGELFF
TGTGCCAGCAGTCCTAGCTCCACCGGGGAGCTGTTTTTT
>TRBD2|TRBV10-2|TRBJ2-6|once
CASSRGLAGAASPSGANVLTF
TGCGCCAGCAGTCGGGGACTAGCGGGGGCCGCGTCTCCATCTGGGGCCAACGTCCTGACTTTC
>-|TRBV12-3/TRBV12-4|TRBJ2-3|-
CASSSRGTDTQYF
TGTGCCAGCAGTTCCCGGGGCACAGATACGCAGTATTTT
>TRBD1|TRBV19|TRBJ2-6|-
CASSEQGRRFSGANVLTF
TGTGCCAGTAGTGAACAGGGGAGAAGGTTCTCTGGGGCCAACGTCCTGACTTTC
>-|TRBV6-5|TRBJ2-7|-
CASSYSLRGAYEQYF
TGTGCCAGCAGTTACTCGTTAAGGGGCGCCTACGAGCAGTACTTC
>TRBD1|TRBV6-5|TRBJ2-6|once
CASQGVSGANVLTF
TGTGCCAGCCAGGGGGTCTCTGGGGCCAACGTCCTGACTTTC
>TRBD2|TRBV7-6|TRBJ2-7|-
CASSLDGGGGYEQYF
TGTGCCAGCAGCTTAGACGGTGGGGGGGGCTACGAGCAGTACTTC
>-|TRBV18|TRBJ1-2|once
CASSPAEGVTF
TGTGCCAGCTCACCAGCCGAAGGGGTTACCTTC
>TRBD1|TRBV6-5|TRBJ1-1|-
CASKPPTGEATEAFF
TGTGCCAGCAAACCTCCGACAGGGGAAGCCACTGAAGCTTTCTTT